This TCR beta chain was recovered during a study of CD8+CD57+ T cells in acquired aplastic anemia. Study background: DNA per sorted CD4+ or CD8+ sample ranged about 0.17 to 30 ug, averaging roughly 3.2 ug. Study-wide results and limits: Significant differences in CD8+ Simpson's diversity were not observed between patients and controls.

Patients included in sequencing had previously demonstrated CD8+CD57+ cell expansion by flow cytometry. Severe acquired aplastic anemia was the diagnosis recorded for all patients. Template material for TCR beta VDJ and CDR3 profiling consisted of genomic DNA. TCRdb reanalysed the reads using MiXCR and keeps one entry per CDR3 protein. The table includes 200,000 to 300,000 distinct CDR3 sequences, 45% to 50% detected once. CDR1 and CDR2 from the germline V gene are SGHRS and YFSETQ. The CDR3 extends over 13 amino acids. The ends lost 1 base at V and 5 bases at J; junction bases unmatched: 3. In this sample, this clonotype turned up many times. Antigen unknown.

Source material: sorted CD4+, CD8+, or CD8+CD57+ T cells (not recorded which) from PBMCs. The gene calls are TRBV5-1 and TRBJ2-7; 7 bases agree with TRBD1. The sequence derives from a human donor with aplastic anemia. The CDR3 here is CASSLLTGDEQYF. The CDR3 DNA follows: TGCGCCAGCAGCTTGTTAACAGGGGACGAGCAGTACTTC.